This T cell receptor (beta chain) was sequenced in a study of beta chain features in type 1 diabetes. Study-level findings and limits: The similarity of naive, central memory and Treg TCRB repertoires appeared greater among patients than among healthy donors.

The entirety of the isolated RNA underwent reverse transcription, so expressed TCRB transcripts were sequenced. Method: immunoSEQ multiplex PCR; TCRdb's copy keeps in-frame clones and lacks some. This repertoire shows approximately 330,000 clones, approximately 10% found once; its top ten account for just over 0.015%. V lost 5 bases, J lost 3 bases, and 11 bases lay in between. Per germline, CDR1 SGHRS and CDR2 YFSETQ. The CDR3 sequence is 13 residues long. Notes on this clone: Its antigen is undetermined. This specimen includes other DNA sequences encoding the same CDR3.

Sequencing used naive CD4+ T cells from blood. V and J are TRBV5-1 and TRBJ1-1; D ambiguous. The clonotype was recovered from a woman in her 30s in good health. CDR3 amino acids: CASSLTGDTEAFF. In DNA, the CDR3 is TGCGCCAGCAGTTTGACCGGGGACACTGAAGCTTTCTTT.